A selection of T cell receptor beta chains follows, all from one sample in a study of blood T cell repertoires in COVID-19. Repertoires were generated with immunoSEQ multiplex PCR, while TCRdb's copy carries only in-frame clones and drops some. The table includes some 41,000 clones, 86% detected once. Source material: peripheral blood. The receptors were sampled from a man aged 35-49 years with active COVID-19. Each CDR3 is given with its conserved first and last residue. A D gene is named only where the DNA matches it firmly. Part of the rows lack a size; the others show once, few, many or a class for expanded clones.

DNA	CDR3	J	V	size	D	length
TGTGCCAGCAGCTTTGGACAGTTCTATGGCTACACCTTC	CASSFGQFYGYTF	TRBJ1-2	TRBV7-9	.	.	13
TGTGCCACCAGAGAAGCTGGCTCCTACAATGAGCAGTTCTTC	CATREAGSYNEQFF	TRBJ2-1	TRBV15	.	.	14
TGTGCCAGCAGTGAAGTCACAGGGGGCGGTCAGCCCCAGCATTTT	CASSEVTGGGQPQHF	TRBJ1-5	TRBV6-1	.	TRBD1	15
TGTGCCAGAAGCTTTCCCCTAGCGGGAGTTCCCTACGAGCAGTACTTC	CARSFPLAGVPYEQYF	TRBJ2-7	TRBV5-3	.	TRBD2	16
TGTGCCAGCAGCGCGAACACGGGGAGGACTGAAGCTTTCTTT	CASSANTGRTEAFF	TRBJ1-1	TRBV21-1	.	.	14
TGTGCCAGCAGTGAAGTAGGGACAGTTTACGTAGCTTTCTTT	CASSEVGTVYVAFF	TRBJ1-1	TRBV6-1	.	TRBD1	14
TGCGCCAGCAGCTTGGTTGGGACAGTGAGTAATGAAAAACTGTTTTTT	CASSLVGTVSNEKLFF	TRBJ1-4	TRBV5-1	medium-sized	TRBD1	16
TGTGCCAGCGACCACCTGGGACAGTATGGCGATACGCAGTATTTT	CASDHLGQYGDTQYF	TRBJ2-3	TRBV27	.	TRBD1	15
TGTGCCAGCAGCTTGGCCCGTCTAGCGGGGTACACAGATACGCAGTATTTT	CASSLARLAGYTDTQYF	TRBJ2-3	TRBV5-6	.	TRBD2	17
TGTGCCAGCAGTTACCTGACAGACGAGCAGTACTTC	CASSYLTDEQYF	TRBJ2-7	TRBV6-6	.	.	12
TGTGCCAGCAGTCTGGTTGACAGGGCAGGACTTCCCGGGGAGCTGTTTTTT	CASSLVDRAGLPGELFF	TRBJ2-2	TRBV6-6	.	TRBD1	17
TGTGCCAGCAGCTATGGGACTATCTACGAGCAGTACTTC	CASSYGTIYEQYF	TRBJ2-7	TRBV7-9	few	TRBD2	13
TGTGCCAGCAGTTTGGGACAGGGGGACAATCAGCCCCAGCATTTT	CASSLGQGDNQPQHF	TRBJ1-5	TRBV27	.	TRBD1	15
TGCAGCGTTGCCGGGACAACGAGAGGCTACACCTTC	CSVAGTTRGYTF	TRBJ1-2	TRBV29-1	.	.	12
TGTGCCAGTAGTGTCCAGACTAGCGGGAGACCCCCCGGGGAGCTGTTTTTT	CASSVQTSGRPPGELFF	TRBJ2-2	TRBV19	.	TRBD2	17
TGTGCCAGCAGCTTATACAGCCGGGACATCCCCTACGAGCAGTACTTC	CASSLYSRDIPYEQYF	TRBJ2-7	TRBV7-8	.	.	16
TGTGCCAGCAACAACAGGGTAACAGATACGCAGTATTTT	CASNNRVTDTQYF	TRBJ2-3	TRBV9	.	.	13
TGTGCCAGCTCAGACAGGTGGTCCTACGAGCAGTACTTC	CASSDRWSYEQYF	TRBJ2-7	TRBV6-5	.	.	13
TGCAGTGCTAAGGGGAATTCACCCCTCCACTTT	CSAKGNSPLHF	TRBJ1-6	TRBV20-1	.	.	11
TGTGCCAGCAGGGAGGGGTCCTCACCCCTCCACTTT	CASREGSSPLHF	TRBJ1-6	TRBV27	.	.	12
TGTGCCACTGACCCGACAGTCTCCTACGAGCAGTACTTC	CATDPTVSYEQYF	TRBJ2-7	TRBV6-5	few	.	13
TGTGCCAGCAGCTTTTCCTACAGGGAGGGGAACACTGAAGCTTTCTTT	CASSFSYREGNTEAFF	TRBJ1-1	TRBV7-9	.	.	16
TGTGCCAGCAGTTTAACCGGGATTGGGAACACTGAAGCTTTCTTT	CASSLTGIGNTEAFF	TRBJ1-1	TRBV27	.	.	15
TGTGCCAGCAGCGTAGACAGGGGCAGGAGCTCCTATAATTCACCCCTCCACTTT	CASSVDRGRSSYNSPLHF	TRBJ1-6	TRBV9	.	TRBD1	18
TGTGCCAGCAGCTTAGAGGGACAGGGTCCCAATGAGCAGTTCTTC	CASSLEGQGPNEQFF	TRBJ2-1	TRBV7-8	.	TRBD1	15
TGTGCCAGTAGTGAGTCAGGGGACGACTATGGCTACACCTTC	CASSESGDDYGYTF	TRBJ1-2	TRBV19	.	.	14
TGTGCCAGCAGCGCCGATGTGGGAAGGGGAGGGAGCCAGCCCCAGCATTTT	CASSADVGRGGSQPQHF	TRBJ1-5	TRBV9	.	.	17
TGTGCCAGCACCCGCGGGATCGGGTCAAACACCGGGGAGCTGTTTTTT	CASTRGIGSNTGELFF	TRBJ2-2	TRBV28	.	.	16
TGTGCCATCAGTGAGGACGCTACAGGGCAGCCCCAGCATTTT	CAISEDATGQPQHF	TRBJ1-5	TRBV10-3	.	.	14
TGTGCCAGCAGTTTACAAGGGGGACGACAGCCCCAGCATTTT	CASSLQGGRQPQHF	TRBJ1-5	TRBV27	.	.	14
TGTGCCAGCAGCTTGGGAGGTTCGGTCGGGGCCAACGTCCTGACTTTC	CASSLGGSVGANVLTF	TRBJ2-6	TRBV5-4	.	.	16
TGTGCCAGCAGCTTGTTGACAGGGGTAATTCAGCCCCAGCATTTT	CASSLLTGVIQPQHF	TRBJ1-5	TRBV7-2	.	TRBD1	15
TGTGCTAGCAGCTACGGAGGACAGTACAATGAGCAGTTCTTC	CASSYGGQYNEQFF	TRBJ2-1	TRBV7-7	.	.	14
TGTGCCTGGACTAGCGGGAGCTACGAGCAGTACTTC	CAWTSGSYEQYF	TRBJ2-7	TRBV30	.	TRBD2	12
TGTGCCAGCAGGGGGGGTCAGGGGGATTATGAGCAGTTCTTC	CASRGGQGDYEQFF	TRBJ2-1	TRBV2	.	.	14
TGTGCCAGCAGCTCCAGGACAGGGGATTACAATGAGCAGTTCTTC	CASSSRTGDYNEQFF	TRBJ2-1	TRBV5-6	.	TRBD1	15
TGCAGCGTCCGGGGGAGGGGGACAGGGGTCATGAACACTGAAGCTTTCTTT	CSVRGRGTGVMNTEAFF	TRBJ1-1	TRBV29-1	.	TRBD1	17
TGCGCCAGCAGCCAAGGCAGGGGCTCCCTCAATGAGCAGTTCTTC	CASSQGRGSLNEQFF	TRBJ2-1	TRBV4-1	.	.	15
TGTGCCAGCAGCGTAATGACTAGCGGCACAGATACGCAGTATTTT	CASSVMTSGTDTQYF	TRBJ2-3	TRBV9	.	TRBD2	15
TGCGCCAGCAGCTTGGACCGGCAGGGTAGAAGAAACCAAGAGACCCAGTACTTC	CASSLDRQGRRNQETQYF	TRBJ2-5	TRBV5-1	.	.	18
TGTGCCAGCAGCGTATCTAGCGGGAGCTACAATGAGCAGTTCTTC	CASSVSSGSYNEQFF	TRBJ2-1	TRBV9	.	TRBD2	15
TGTGCCAGCAGTGCACGGGTCGAGCAGTACTTC	CASSARVEQYF	TRBJ2-7	TRBV2	.	.	11
TGCAGCACCTCCAGGGGGCTAAGGACTGAAGCTTTCTTT	CSTSRGLRTEAFF	TRBJ1-1	TRBV29-1	.	TRBD1	13
TGTGCCTGGTCGGGGGGGACAGGGGGTCAACAGCCCCAGCATTTT	CAWSGGTGGQQPQHF	TRBJ1-5	TRBV30	.	TRBD1	15
TGCAGCGTTGAAGTAGGACTTGCCCCTGGGGCCAACGTCCTGACTTTC	CSVEVGLAPGANVLTF	TRBJ2-6	TRBV29-1	.	.	16
TGTGCCATCAGCGCTAACGGGGATACTGAGCAGTTCTTC	CAISANGDTEQFF	TRBJ2-1	TRBV10-3	.	.	13
TGTGCCAGCTCACCCGGGGTTTATATGCCCCAGCATTTT	CASSPGVYMPQHF	TRBJ1-5	TRBV18	.	.	13
TGTGCCAGCAGCTTCGGCGGATTCGCAACTAATGAAAAACTGTTTTTT	CASSFGGFATNEKLFF	TRBJ1-4	TRBV7-9	.	.	16
TGTGCCATCAGTGAGTGGGAAGTTCGGGGCTCTGGGGCCAACGTCCTGACTTTC	CAISEWEVRGSGANVLTF	TRBJ2-6	TRBV10-3	.	.	18
TGTGCCAGCAGTTTCCTTGAGACAGCAACCTATGGCTACACCTTC	CASSFLETATYGYTF	TRBJ1-2	TRBV28	.	.	15